The T cell receptor (beta chain) under discussion was sequenced for a study of blood T cell repertoires in COVID-19. Study context: Whether acute or convalescent, the COVID-19 samples came from the United States, Italy and Spain.

CDR3 length: 14 amino acids. Germline CDR1 LNHDA, CDR2 SQIVND (reference sequence). The V end was cut by 8 bases, the J end by 8 bases, with 21 bases between. Method: immunoSEQ multiplex PCR; TCRdb's copy keeps in-frame clones and lacks some. This table holds about 240,000 clones, around 83% found once. This chain joins TRBV19 and TRBJ1-2, with no clear D. This TCR derives from a woman between 18 and 30 years old with acute or convalescent COVID-19. The sequenced material came from peripheral blood. The CDR3 loop is CASSKYGPEVGYTF. CDR3 DNA: TGTGCCAGTTCCAAGTATGGCCCTGAGGTGGGCTACACCTTC.